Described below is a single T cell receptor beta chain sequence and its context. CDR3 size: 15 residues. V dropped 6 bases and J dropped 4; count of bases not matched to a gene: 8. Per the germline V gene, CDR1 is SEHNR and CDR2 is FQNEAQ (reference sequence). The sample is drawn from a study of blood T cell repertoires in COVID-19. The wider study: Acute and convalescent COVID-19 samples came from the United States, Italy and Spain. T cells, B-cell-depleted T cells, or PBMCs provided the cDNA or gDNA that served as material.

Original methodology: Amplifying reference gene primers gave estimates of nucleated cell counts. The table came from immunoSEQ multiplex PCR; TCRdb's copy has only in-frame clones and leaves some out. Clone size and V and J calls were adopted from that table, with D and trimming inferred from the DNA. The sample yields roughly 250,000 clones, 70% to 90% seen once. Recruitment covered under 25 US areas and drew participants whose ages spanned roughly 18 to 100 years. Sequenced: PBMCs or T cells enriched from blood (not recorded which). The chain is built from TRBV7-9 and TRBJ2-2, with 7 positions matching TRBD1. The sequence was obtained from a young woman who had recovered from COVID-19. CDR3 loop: CASSWTGITTGELFF. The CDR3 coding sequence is TGTGCCAGCAGTTGGACAGGAATAACCACCGGGGAGCTGTTTTTT.